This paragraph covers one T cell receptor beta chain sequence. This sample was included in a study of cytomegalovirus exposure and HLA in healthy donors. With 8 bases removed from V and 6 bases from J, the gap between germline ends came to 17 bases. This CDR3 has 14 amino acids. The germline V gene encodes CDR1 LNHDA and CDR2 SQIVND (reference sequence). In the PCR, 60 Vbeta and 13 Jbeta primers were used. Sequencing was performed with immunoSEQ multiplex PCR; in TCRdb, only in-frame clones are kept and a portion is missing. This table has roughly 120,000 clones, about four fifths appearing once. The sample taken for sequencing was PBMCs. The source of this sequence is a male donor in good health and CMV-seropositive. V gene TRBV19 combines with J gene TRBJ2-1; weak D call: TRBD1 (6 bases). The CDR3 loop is CASGRDTAVNEQFF. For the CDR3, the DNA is TGTGCCAGTGGTCGGGACACTGCCGTCAATGAGCAGTTCTTC.